This T cell receptor beta chain was captured by sequencing in a study of T-cell memory formation after mild COVID-19. Study overall: TCR clusters showed largely donor specificity. General study results and limits: Chiefly within CM and EM were the contracting CD4+ clones; CD8+ ones were within EMRA. Day 15 to 85 contracting clones showed balanced CD4/CD8; day 15 to 37 expanders favored CD4+.

TCRdb reprocessed the 5' RACE reads with MiXCR, giving one entry per CDR3 protein. The table lists fewer than 300,000 distinct CDR3 sequences, 16% of them singletons. As regards this clonotype: Its target is not known.

After removal of 1 base from V and 2 bases from J, the junction contained 3 bases not matched to a gene. The CDR3 spans 15 residues. The germline V gene encodes CDR1 KGHSH and CDR2 LQKENI. The sequencing input was PBMCs or a T cell subset sorted from them (not recorded which). This TCR was sampled from a man between 18 and 35 years old who had mild COVID-19 (a few samples of this study predate the infection). Cell type and time point are not known. This chain uses TRBV18 with TRBJ2-5, with 8 bases fitting TRBD1. The CDR3 sequence is CASSPLGTGQETQYF. Written as DNA, the CDR3 is TGTGCCAGCTCACCACTCGGGACAGGTCAAGAGACCCAGTACTTC.